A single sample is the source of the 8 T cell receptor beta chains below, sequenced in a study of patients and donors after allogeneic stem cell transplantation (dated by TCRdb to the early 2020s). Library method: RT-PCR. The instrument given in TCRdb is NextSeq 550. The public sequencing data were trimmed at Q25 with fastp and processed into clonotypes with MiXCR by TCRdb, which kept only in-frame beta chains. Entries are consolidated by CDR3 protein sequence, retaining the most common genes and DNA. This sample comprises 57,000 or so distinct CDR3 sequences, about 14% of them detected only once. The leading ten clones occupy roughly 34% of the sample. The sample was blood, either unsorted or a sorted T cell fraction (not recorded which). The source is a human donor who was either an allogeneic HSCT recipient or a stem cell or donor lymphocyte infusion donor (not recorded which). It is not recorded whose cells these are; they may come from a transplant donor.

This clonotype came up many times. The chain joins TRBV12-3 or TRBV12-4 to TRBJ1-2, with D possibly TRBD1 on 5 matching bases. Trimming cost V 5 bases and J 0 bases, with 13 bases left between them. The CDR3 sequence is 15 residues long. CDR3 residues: CASSPRRGSNYGYTF. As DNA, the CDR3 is TGTGCCAGCAGTCCCCGCCGGGGCTCTAACTATGGCTACACCTTC.

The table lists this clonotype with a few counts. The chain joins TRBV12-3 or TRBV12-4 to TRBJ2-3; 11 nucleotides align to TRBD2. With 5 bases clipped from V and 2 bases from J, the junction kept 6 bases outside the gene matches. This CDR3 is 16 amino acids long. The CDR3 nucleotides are TGTGCCAGCAGTGATCCGGGACTAGCGGCCACAGATACGCAGTATTTT. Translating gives CASSDPGLAATDTQYF.

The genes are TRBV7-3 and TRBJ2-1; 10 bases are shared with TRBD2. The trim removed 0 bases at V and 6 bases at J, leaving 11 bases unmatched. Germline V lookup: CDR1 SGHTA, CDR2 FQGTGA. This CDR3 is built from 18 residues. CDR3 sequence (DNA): TGTGCCAGCAGCTTAACGCCCCAACTAGCGGGGTTCCCCAATGAGCAGTTCTTC. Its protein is CASSLTPQLAGFPNEQFF.

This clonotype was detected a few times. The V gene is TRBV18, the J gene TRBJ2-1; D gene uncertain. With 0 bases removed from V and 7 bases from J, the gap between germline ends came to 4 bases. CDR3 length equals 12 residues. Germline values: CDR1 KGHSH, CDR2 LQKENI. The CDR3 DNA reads TGTGCCAGCTCACCACCAGGGAATGAGCAGTTCTTC. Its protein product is CASSPPGNEQFF.

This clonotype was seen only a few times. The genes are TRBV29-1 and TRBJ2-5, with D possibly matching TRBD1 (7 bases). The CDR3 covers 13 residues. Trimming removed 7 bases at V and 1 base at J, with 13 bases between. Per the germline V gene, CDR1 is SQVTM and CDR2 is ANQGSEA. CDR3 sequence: CSGGRTGQETQYF. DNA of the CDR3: TGCAGCGGGGGGAGGACAGGCCAAGAGACCCAGTACTTC.

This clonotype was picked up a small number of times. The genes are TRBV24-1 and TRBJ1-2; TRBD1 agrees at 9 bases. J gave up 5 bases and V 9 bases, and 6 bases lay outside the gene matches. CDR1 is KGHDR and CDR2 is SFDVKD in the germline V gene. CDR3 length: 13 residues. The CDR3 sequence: CATGEGQGYGYTF. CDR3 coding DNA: TGTGCCACCGGGGAGGGACAGGGTTATGGCTACACCTTC.

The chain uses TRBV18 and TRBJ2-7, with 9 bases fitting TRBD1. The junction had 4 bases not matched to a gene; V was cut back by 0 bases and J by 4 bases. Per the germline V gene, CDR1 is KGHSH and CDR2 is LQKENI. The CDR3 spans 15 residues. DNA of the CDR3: TGTGCCAGCTCACCACCTACAGGGGGCTTTTACGAGCAGTACTTC. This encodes CASSPPTGGFYEQYF.

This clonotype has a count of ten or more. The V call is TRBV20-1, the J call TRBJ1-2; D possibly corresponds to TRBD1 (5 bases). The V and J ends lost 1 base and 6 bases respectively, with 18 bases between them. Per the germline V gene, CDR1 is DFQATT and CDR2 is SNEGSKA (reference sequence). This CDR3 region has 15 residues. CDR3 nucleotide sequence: TGCAGTGCTAGAGCCCGGGACGGATTTGAGAATGGCTACACCTTC. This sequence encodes CSARARDGFENGYTF.